The TCR beta chain under discussion was sequenced for a study of blood T cells in healthy people across ages. Overall study results and limits: Naive T cell percentage showed a strong correlation with the diversity of TCR beta.

Collection of 8.5 to 10 milliliters of peripheral blood was performed for each donor. The use of a sample-barcoded 5' primer and a J-beta primer mix characterized a second PCR of about 7 to 12 cycles. Tagging of each cDNA molecule was performed by a template-switch adaptor with 12 random nucleotides. Via MiXCR, TCRdb re-called the 5' RACE reads, giving one row per CDR3 protein. In the table there are hundreds of thousands of distinct CDR3 sequences, roughly 64% of which are singletons. With respect to this clonotype: Its specificity is not known.

The CDR3 sequence is 14 residues long. CDR1 is ENHRY and CDR2 is SYGVKD in the germline V gene. V was shortened by 7 bases and J by 4 bases, with 15 bases between the two germline ends. The specimen was blood. This chain connects TRBV10-3 to TRBJ2-3; tentative D call: TRBD2 (6 bases). The TCR comes from a man younger than 45 in good health. In DNA, the CDR3 is TGTGCCATCAAGGGGACTGGCGGCGCAGATACGCAGTATTTT. Translation: CAIKGTGGADTQYF.